A selection of T cell receptor beta chains follows, all from one sample in a study of blood T cells in healthy people across ages. Using its own MiXCR run on the 5' RACE reads, TCRdb lists one record per CDR3 protein. The sample records approximately 690,000 distinct CDR3 sequences, 58% being singletons. Sample: blood. Source of these receptors: a man aged 55 to 70 in good health. The CDR3 runs from the conserved cysteine through the conserved F or W. A D gene is named only where the DNA matches it firmly. Rows may omit the clone size; those that give it use once, few, many or a size class.

length: 17
D: TRBD1
V: TRBV7-9
J: TRBJ1-4
size: NA
CDR3: CASSLEKRTGYKEKLFF
DNA: TGTGCCAGCAGCTTAGAAAAAAGGACAGGGTACAAGGAAAAACTGTTTTTT

length: 10
D: NA
V: TRBV20-1
J: TRBJ2-5
size: NA
CDR3: CSARDGTQYF
DNA: TGCAGTGCTAGAGATGGGACCCAGTACTTC

length: 11
D: NA
V: TRBV20-1
J: TRBJ2-3
size: NA
CDR3: CSANITDTQYF
DNA: TGCAGTGCTAATATAACAGATACGCAGTATTTT

length: 13
D: NA
V: TRBV4-1
J: TRBJ2-6
size: NA
CDR3: CASGQVGANVLTF
DNA: TGCGCCAGCGGCCAAGTTGGGGCCAACGTCCTGACTTTC

length: 14
D: NA
V: TRBV20-1
J: TRBJ1-6
size: many
CDR3: CSAREGSGQSPLHF
DNA: TGCAGTGCTAGAGAGGGGTCGGGGCAATCACCCCTCCACTTT

length: 15
D: TRBD2
V: TRBV4-1
J: TRBJ2-1
size: NA
CDR3: CASSQDTSGGPGQFF
DNA: TGCGCCAGCAGCCAAGACACTAGCGGGGGCCCCGGGCAGTTCTTC

length: 15
D: NA
V: TRBV7-8
J: TRBJ1-2
size: NA
CDR3: CASSRRTRGAGGYTF
DNA: TGTGCCAGCAGCCGACGCACAAGGGGAGCTGGCGGCTACACCTTC

length: 14
D: TRBD2
V: TRBV12-3/TRBV12-4
J: TRBJ2-5
size: few
CDR3: CASSRGGFQETQYF
DNA: TGTGCCAGCAGTCGCGGGGGTTTCCAAGAGACCCAGTACTTC

length: 13
D: NA
V: TRBV20-1
J: TRBJ2-1
size: NA
CDR3: CSARVFSRREQFF
DNA: TGCAGTGCTAGAGTTTTTAGTAGGCGCGAGCAGTTCTTC

length: 15
D: NA
V: TRBV4-1
J: TRBJ1-4
size: NA
CDR3: CASSPGPSTNEKLFF
DNA: TGCGCCAGCAGCCCCGGCCCGTCAACTAATGAAAAACTGTTTTTT

length: 14
D: TRBD1
V: TRBV11-2
J: TRBJ2-7
size: few
CDR3: CASSLDRGRDEQYF
DNA: TGTGCCAGCAGCTTAGACAGGGGGCGGGACGAGCAGTACTTC

length: 17
D: TRBD2
V: TRBV3-1
J: TRBJ2-4
size: NA
CDR3: CASSLAGGVGAKNIQYF
DNA: TGTGCCAGCAGCTTAGCCGGGGGGGTAGGTGCCAAAAACATTCAGTACTTC

length: 13
D: NA
V: TRBV5-6
J: TRBJ1-5
size: NA
CDR3: CASSVFSNQPQHF
DNA: TGTGCCAGCAGCGTGTTTAGCAATCAGCCCCAGCATTTT

length: 18
D: TRBD1
V: TRBV14
J: TRBJ2-7
size: once
CDR3: CASSQERPYRGPNIEQYF
DNA: TGTGCCAGCAGCCAAGAACGGCCCTACAGGGGCCCCAATATTGAGCAGTACTTC

length: 14
D: NA
V: TRBV5-1
J: TRBJ2-1
size: NA
CDR3: CASSSAGLPREQFF
DNA: TGCGCCAGCAGCTCAGCCGGGCTCCCCAGGGAGCAGTTCTTC

length: 16
D: NA
V: TRBV5-1
J: TRBJ2-7
size: NA
CDR3: CASSLLQGSPYNEQYF
DNA: TGCGCCAGCAGCTTACTTCAGGGCTCCCCCTACAATGAGCAGTACTTC

length: 14
D: TRBD1
V: TRBV29-1
J: TRBJ1-1
size: NA
CDR3: CSAGKDRLNTEAFF
DNA: TGCAGCGCCGGTAAGGACAGGTTGAACACTGAAGCTTTCTTT

length: 17
D: TRBD1
V: TRBV10-2
J: TRBJ1-2
size: NA
CDR3: CASTEKFPGQGYYGYTF
DNA: TGCGCCAGCACTGAAAAATTCCCGGGACAGGGCTACTATGGCTACACCTTC

length: 14
D: NA
V: TRBV15
J: TRBJ2-1
size: NA
CDR3: CATGRDSGNNEQFF
DNA: TGTGCCACCGGCAGAGATTCAGGGAACAATGAGCAGTTCTTC

length: 16
D: NA
V: TRBV18
J: TRBJ1-1
size: NA
CDR3: CASSPEAQLINTEAFF
DNA: TGTGCCAGCTCACCAGAAGCCCAATTGATAAATACTGAAGCTTTCTTT